The clone carrying this T cell receptor beta chain appeared a single time. Antigen: not known. These data come from a study of yellow fever vaccine responses in identical twins. Notes on the study in general: Reported findings indicate that twins' vaccine T cell responses seemed partially convergent, partially personalized.

TCRdb independently ran MiXCR on the RT-PCR reads; one entry per CDR3 protein. This table has approximately 9,500 distinct CDR3 sequences, around four fifths appearing once. Germline V CDR1 and CDR2: WNHNN, SYGVQD (reference sequence). V was cut by 0 bases and J by 1 base, with 4 bases left in between. The CDR3 extends over 14 amino acids. The material sequenced was T cells from blood (PBMCs), unsorted or a sorted subset (not recorded which), taken before or after yellow fever vaccination (not recorded which). The genes are TRBV10-1 and TRBJ2-4; D ambiguous. This sequence was found in a woman between 18 and 29 years old who received the yellow fever vaccine. CDR3 sequence reads: CASSESQAKNIQYF. The CDR3 DNA follows: TGCGCCAGCAGTGAGTCGCAGGCCAAAAACATTCAGTACTTC.